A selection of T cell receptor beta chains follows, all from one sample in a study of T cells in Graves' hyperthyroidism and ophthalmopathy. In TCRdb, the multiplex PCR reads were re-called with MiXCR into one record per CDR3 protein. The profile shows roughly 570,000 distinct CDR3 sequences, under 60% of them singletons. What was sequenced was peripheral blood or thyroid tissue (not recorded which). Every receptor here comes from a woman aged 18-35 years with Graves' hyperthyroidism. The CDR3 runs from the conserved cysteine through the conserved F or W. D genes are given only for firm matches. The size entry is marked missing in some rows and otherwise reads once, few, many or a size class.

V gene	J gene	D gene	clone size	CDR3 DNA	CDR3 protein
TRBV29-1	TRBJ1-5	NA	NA	TGCAGCCCAGGGATGAGCAATCAGCCCCAGCATTTT	CSPGMSNQPQHF
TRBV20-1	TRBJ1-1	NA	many	TGCAGTGCGCACAGGGCCACTTTGAACACTGAAGCTTTCTTT	CSAHRATLNTEAFF
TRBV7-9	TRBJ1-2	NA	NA	TGTGCCCGCAGCTTAGTAGCCCGGGGCTACACCTTC	CARSLVARGYTF
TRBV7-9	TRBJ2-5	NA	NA	TGTGCCAGCAGCTACCGAACCGGGTCCCTACGCGGGGAGACCCAGTACTTC	CASSYRTGSLRGETQYF
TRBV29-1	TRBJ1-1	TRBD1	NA	TGCAGTTCCGGACAGGTGAACACTGAAGCTTTCTTT	CSSGQVNTEAFF
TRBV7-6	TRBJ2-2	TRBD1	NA	TGTGCCAGCAGCAGGGGGCAGACCGGGGAGCTGACCGGGGAGCTGTTTTTT	CASSRGQTGELTGELFF
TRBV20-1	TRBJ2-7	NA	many	TGCAGTGCTAGAGTAGGTCGGCACTCGGACTTC	CSARVGRHSDF
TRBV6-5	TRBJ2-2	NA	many	TGTGCCAGCAGTTACTTTCAGATCAACACCGGGGAGCTGTTTTTT	CASSYFQINTGELFF
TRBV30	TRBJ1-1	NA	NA	TGTGCCATGACAAGGCCGGGGGACACTGAAGCTTTCTTT	CAMTRPGDTEAFF
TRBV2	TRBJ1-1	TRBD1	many	TGTGCCAGCCGGACAGGGATCAAGAACACTGAAGCTTTCTTT	CASRTGIKNTEAFF
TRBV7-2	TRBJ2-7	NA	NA	TGTGCCAGCAGCTTCCCCGTTGGGGGGCAGTACTTC	CASSFPVGGQYF
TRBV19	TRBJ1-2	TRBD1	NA	TGTGCCAGTAGTAAGACAGGGAGTAACTATGGCTACACCTTC	CASSKTGSNYGYTF
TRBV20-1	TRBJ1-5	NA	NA	TGCAGTGCTAGAGGGGGAGGGCAGGGCAGTCAGCCCCAGCATTTT	CSARGGGQGSQPQHF
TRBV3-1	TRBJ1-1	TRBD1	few	TGTGCCAGCAGCCAACCACCGACAGGGCTCGGGGGAGCTTTCTTT	CASSQPPTGLGGAFF
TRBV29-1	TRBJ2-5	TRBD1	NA	TGCAGCGTTGATGTACGACAGGGACAAGAGACCCAGTACTTC	CSVDVRQGQETQYF
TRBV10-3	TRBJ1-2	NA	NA	TGTGCCATCAGTGTTACCCAGGAGGGGAACTATGGCTACACCTTC	CAISVTQEGNYGYTF
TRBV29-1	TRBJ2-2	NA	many	TGCAGCGTAGCTGAAGGGACCCGCACCGGGGAGCTGTTTTTT	CSVAEGTRTGELFF
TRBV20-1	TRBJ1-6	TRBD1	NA	TGCAGCGCAGGACAGGCTAGCTCCTATAATTCACCCCTCCACTTT	CSAGQASSYNSPLHF
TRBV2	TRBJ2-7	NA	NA	TGTGCCAGCAGTGGAGGGGCGAGTGAGCAGTACTTC	CASSGGASEQYF
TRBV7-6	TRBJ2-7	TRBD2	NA	TGTGCCAGCAGCCACCCTCCTGGTGGACTAGCGGGAGAGAGGTCCTACGAGCAGTACTTC	CASSHPPGGLAGERSYEQYF
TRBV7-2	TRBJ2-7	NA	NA	TGCGCCAGCAGCCAGGCCTTGTGGAGGGGTACTAACCACGAGCAGTACTTC	CASSQALWRGTNHEQYF
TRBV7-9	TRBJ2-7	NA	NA	TGTGCCAGCAGCTTCTGGGAGACCTACGAGCAGTACTTC	CASSFWETYEQYF
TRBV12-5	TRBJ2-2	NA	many	TGTGCTAGTGGTTTGGGGACAACAAACACCGGGGAGCTGTTTTTT	CASGLGTTNTGELFF
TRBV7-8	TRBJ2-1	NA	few	TGTGCCAGCAGCCTTCTCTCGGGGTCGAGTGAGCAGTTCTTC	CASSLLSGSSEQFF
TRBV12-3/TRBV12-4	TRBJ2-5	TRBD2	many	TGTGCCAGCAGTTTAGGGACTAGCGGAGAGACCCAGTACTTC	CASSLGTSGETQYF
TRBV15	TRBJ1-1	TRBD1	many	TGTGCCACCAGAGATAAGGCAGGGACAGGGGGCGGTCGGACTGAAGCTTTCTTT	CATRDKAGTGGGRTEAFF
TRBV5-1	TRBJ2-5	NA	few	TGCGCCAGCAGCTTAGGAGAGTGGTACCAAGAGACCCAGTACTTC	CASSLGEWYQETQYF
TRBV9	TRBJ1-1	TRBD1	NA	TGTGCCAGCAGCTCAACCGGGACAGGAGAAGCTTTCTTT	CASSSTGTGEAFF
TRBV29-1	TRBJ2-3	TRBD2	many	TGCAGCGCAACACTAGCGGGAGGCGACACAGATACGCAGTATTTT	CSATLAGGDTDTQYF
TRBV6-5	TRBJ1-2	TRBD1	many	TGTGCCAGCAGTTATTACAGGGGGGGATATGGCTACACCTTC	CASSYYRGGYGYTF
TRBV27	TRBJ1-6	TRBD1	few	TGTGCCAGCAGTCCCTTAGGACAGGCGGCCCGCTATAATTCACCCCTCCACTTT	CASSPLGQAARYNSPLHF